This is a list of T cell receptor beta chains from one sample in a study of T cells after yellow fever vaccination. Via MiXCR, TCRdb re-called the 5' RACE reads, giving one row per CDR3 protein. The repertoire has fewer than 650,000 distinct CDR3 sequences, around a fifth of them found once; the top ten carry approximately 16%. The specimen was PBMCs, collected 21 days after the first yellow fever vaccination. Receptor source: a man in his late teens or twenties who received the YFV17D yellow fever vaccine. Both conserved end residues are part of each CDR3. D genes are given only for firm matches. Rows may omit the clone size; those that give it use once, few, many or a size class.

d_call j_call v_call clone_size cdr3_aa cdr3_nt
NA TRBJ1-1 TRBV5-6 few CASSLTVEAFF TGTGCCAGCAGCTTGACTGTAGAAGCTTTCTTT
TRBD2 TRBJ2-5 TRBV5-1 many CASSLRLAGAQETQYF TGCGCCAGCAGCTTAAGACTAGCGGGGGCACAAGAGACCCAGTACTTC
TRBD2 TRBJ2-3 TRBV5-1 NA CASSFAAGVSTDTQYF TGCGCCAGCAGCTTTGCAGCGGGGGTGAGCACAGATACGCAGTATTTT
NA TRBJ2-5 TRBV10-1 few CASSEFGSLGETQYF TGCGCCAGCAGTGAGTTTGGCAGCCTGGGGGAGACCCAGTACTTC
TRBD2 TRBJ2-3 TRBV18 few CASSPREDTQYF TGTGCCAGCTCACCGCGGGAGGATACGCAGTATTTT
NA TRBJ1-1 TRBV5-1 many CASSLGGGLRLEAFF TGCGCCAGCAGCTTGGGAGGAGGGCTAAGGTTGGAAGCTTTCTTT
TRBD1 TRBJ1-1 TRBV10-3 NA CAIVGQGLNTEAFF TGTGCCATCGTGGGACAGGGATTGAACACTGAAGCTTTCTTT
TRBD2 TRBJ2-3 TRBV3-1 NA CACSRDLTSGGVPNTQYF TGTGCCTGCAGCCGAGACCTGACTAGCGGGGGGGTACCAAATACGCAGTATTTT
TRBD1 TRBJ2-1 TRBV24-1 NA CATSDTGQGADNEQFF TGTGCCACCAGTGATACAGGACAGGGGGCTGACAATGAGCAGTTCTTC
NA TRBJ1-2 TRBV12-3/TRBV12-4 many CASSFGNYGYTF TGTGCCAGCAGTTTTGGTAACTATGGCTACACCTTC
NA TRBJ2-3 TRBV6-2/TRBV6-3 few CASSYSRQAADTQYF TGTGCCAGCAGTTACTCGAGGCAGGCAGCAGATACGCAGTATTTT
NA TRBJ2-7 TRBV6-5 NA CASSALDGSEQYF TGTGCCAGCAGCGCACTCGACGGTTCCGAGCAGTACTTC
NA TRBJ2-7 TRBV9 NA CASGFDGSSYEQYF TGTGCCAGCGGCTTCGACGGGAGCTCCTACGAGCAGTACTTC
NA TRBJ1-2 TRBV12-3/TRBV12-4 NA CASSGRDYGYTF TGTGCCAGCAGCGGGAGGGACTATGGCTACACCTTC
NA TRBJ1-5 TRBV7-3 few CASSPRKTAPGSNQPQHF TGTGCCAGCAGCCCAAGAAAAACAGCCCCCGGGAGCAATCAGCCCCAGCATTTT
NA TRBJ1-1 TRBV6-5 NA CASSYSSRGQGRPEAFF TGTGCCAGCAGTTACTCGAGTAGGGGCCAGGGGCGTCCTGAAGCTTTCTTT
TRBD2 TRBJ2-2 TRBV10-3 few CAVRLAGNTGELFF TGTGCCGTCCGACTAGCGGGGAACACCGGGGAGCTGTTTTTT
TRBD2 TRBJ2-2 TRBV7-8 NA CASSLGLADRTGELFF TGTGCCAGCAGCTTAGGGCTAGCGGACCGCACCGGGGAGCTGTTTTTT
NA TRBJ1-5 TRBV4-1 many CASSQRAVSNQPQHF TGCGCCAGCAGCCAACGGGCAGTTAGCAATCAGCCCCAGCATTTT
NA TRBJ2-1 TRBV7-3 few CASSLSGSNNEQFF TGTGCCAGCAGCTTAAGTGGGTCCAACAATGAGCAGTTCTTC
TRBD1 TRBJ1-4 TRBV27 NA CASSPGGRLFF TGTGCCAGCAGTCCAGGGGGCCGACTGTTTTTT
TRBD2 TRBJ2-3 TRBV3-1 NA CASSQGGTSKYF TGTGCCAGCAGCCAGGGGGGGACTAGCAAGTATTTT
TRBD2 TRBJ2-7 TRBV7-2 few CASSLSGSGTHAYEQYF TGTGCCAGCAGCTTATCGGGTAGCGGGACCCACGCGTACGAGCAGTACTTC
NA TRBJ2-4 TRBV12-3/TRBV12-4 many CASSLGLEYNIQYF TGTGCCAGCAGTTTGGGCCTCGAGTATAACATTCAGTACTTC
TRBD1 TRBJ2-3 TRBV12-3/TRBV12-4 NA CASTDRQGRTDTQYF TGTGCCAGCACCGACCGACAGGGGCGCACAGATACGCAGTATTTT
TRBD1 TRBJ2-2 TRBV5-5 few CASSANRGVGTGELFF TGTGCCAGCAGCGCAAACAGGGGGGTGGGCACCGGGGAGCTGTTTTTT
NA TRBJ2-2 TRBV5-4 few CASSTNRVGELFF TGTGCCAGCAGCACGAACAGGGTCGGGGAGCTGTTTTTT
NA TRBJ2-2 TRBV12-3/TRBV12-4 few CASRPGYPGELFF TGTGCCAGCAGGCCGGGATACCCCGGGGAGCTGTTTTTT
NA TRBJ1-3 TRBV7-2 many CASSPGTAISGNTIYF TGTGCCAGCAGCCCTGGGACGGCGATCTCTGGAAACACCATATATTTT
NA TRBJ1-1 TRBV20-1 NA CSARGSLAGMNTEAFF TGCAGTGCTAGAGGGAGCCTTGCGGGGATGAACACTGAAGCTTTCTTT
TRBD2 TRBJ2-1 TRBV5-6 few CASSFSSGLAGYEQFF TGTGCCAGCAGCTTTTCCTCGGGACTAGCTGGCTATGAGCAGTTCTTC
TRBD2 TRBJ2-1 TRBV20-1 NA CSARDPNSGGYEQFF TGCAGTGCTAGAGACCCTAATAGCGGGGGGTATGAGCAGTTCTTC
NA TRBJ2-3 TRBV5-1 few CASSSGETPDTQYF TGCGCCAGCAGCTCGGGGGAGACCCCAGATACGCAGTATTTT
TRBD1 TRBJ2-7 TRBV4-1 few CASSTRQGSYEQYF TGCGCCAGCAGCACACGACAGGGGTCGTACGAGCAGTACTTC
NA TRBJ1-1 TRBV14 few CASSQNISPLNTEAFF TGTGCCAGCAGCCAAAACATCTCCCCCCTGAACACTGAAGCTTTCTTT
TRBD2 TRBJ2-7 TRBV28 NA CASSLFSGGAEQYF TGTGCCAGCAGTTTGTTTAGCGGGGGGGCCGAGCAGTACTTC
TRBD2 TRBJ2-7 TRBV6-5 NA CASSSSYPPAGGQYF TGTGCCAGCAGTTCCTCATATCCTCCGGCGGGAGGGCAGTACTTC
NA TRBJ1-5 TRBV6-1 NA CASTPKFGQPQHF TGTGCCAGCACACCTAAGTTCGGCCAGCCCCAGCATTTT
NA TRBJ2-6 TRBV7-2 NA CASSLVAGTSGANVLTF TGTGCCAGCAGCTTAGTCGCCGGCACCTCTGGGGCCAACGTCCTGACTTTC
TRBD2 TRBJ2-2 TRBV4-2 many CASSQDGITSGGNTGELFF TGTGCCAGCAGCCAAGACGGGATAACTAGCGGGGGAAACACCGGGGAGCTGTTTTTT
NA TRBJ2-5 TRBV12-3/TRBV12-4 NA CASSLPDPGTQYF TGTGCCAGCAGTTTACCCGACCCCGGGACCCAGTACTTC
TRBD2 TRBJ2-1 TRBV6-5 NA CASSYHLAGGANEQFF TGTGCCAGCAGTTACCATCTAGCGGGGGGGGCGAATGAGCAGTTCTTC
TRBD1 TRBJ1-2 TRBV10-1 NA CASSQDRVQAGYTF TGCGCCAGCAGCCAGGACAGGGTCCAGGCTGGCTACACCTTC
NA TRBJ2-4 TRBV5-1 NA CASSLLSGVENIQYF TGCGCCAGCAGCTTGTTGTCAGGGGTGGAAAACATTCAGTACTTC
NA TRBJ1-5 TRBV19 few CASSISGYNQPQHF TGTGCCAGTAGTATAAGCGGTTACAATCAGCCCCAGCATTTT
NA TRBJ1-1 TRBV10-3 few CAISGGSGQTLRTEAFF TGTGCCATCAGTGGAGGTTCGGGACAAACGTTGCGCACTGAAGCTTTCTTT
TRBD1 TRBJ2-3 TRBV5-1 few CASISSGGPTDTQYF TGTGCCAGCATATCATCAGGGGGTCCCACAGATACGCAGTATTTT
TRBD1 TRBJ1-1 TRBV5-1 NA CASSLVPGGNTEAFF TGCGCCAGCAGCTTGGTCCCAGGGGGAAACACTGAAGCTTTCTTT
NA TRBJ1-2 TRBV18 few CASSPKEAGTSIYGYTF TGTGCCAGCTCACCAAAAGAAGCAGGAACCTCAATCTATGGCTACACCTTC
NA TRBJ2-1 TRBV24-1 few CATSDDTAHPYNEQFF TGTGCCACCAGTGATGACACAGCTCACCCCTACAATGAGCAGTTCTTC
NA TRBJ2-7 TRBV6-5 few CASSYSRTQIGYEQYF TGTGCCAGCAGTTACTCTCGGACACAAATAGGGTACGAGCAGTACTTC
NA TRBJ2-7 TRBV6-2/TRBV6-3 NA CASSSLTKETGRGEQYF TGTGCCAGCAGTTCATTAACTAAAGAGACAGGTAGAGGTGAGCAGTACTTC
NA TRBJ2-7 TRBV19 NA CASSMSGEQYF TGTGCCAGTAGTATGAGTGGCGAGCAGTACTTC
TRBD1 TRBJ2-3 TRBV7-8 NA CASNEWKDRAADTQYF TGTGCCAGCAACGAATGGAAGGACAGGGCGGCAGATACGCAGTATTTT